This is a list of T cell receptor beta chains from one sample in a study of shared clonotypes between healthy human individuals. Only in-frame clones appear in the TCRdb table, and some are missing; sequencing was by immunoSEQ multiplex PCR. The sample lists 1.4 million to 1.5 million clones, roughly 95% occurring once. The sequenced material came from naive CD4+ T cells sorted from blood. Receptors were obtained from a man between 25 and 39 years old in good health. Each CDR3 is given with its conserved first and last residue. D genes are given only for firm matches. Size is stated for part of the rows, as once, few or many counts, or as a class when the clone is expanded.

abundance	j_gene	v_gene	d_gene	CDR3aa	CDR3nt
NA	TRBJ2-1	TRBV12-5	NA	CASGSHFGSYNEQFF	TGTGCTAGTGGTTCGCATTTTGGGTCCTACAATGAGCAGTTCTTC
NA	TRBJ2-1	TRBV7-6	NA	CASSLFPKHQSSYNEQFF	TGTGCCAGCAGCTTATTCCCTAAGCACCAGAGCTCCTACAATGAGCAGTTCTTC
NA	TRBJ2-2	TRBV5-1	TRBD1	CASSVRGTANTGELFF	TGCGCCAGCAGCGTTCGAGGGACAGCGAACACCGGGGAGCTGTTTTTT
NA	TRBJ2-6	TRBV30	NA	CAWSARQTGANVLTF	TGTGCCTGGAGCGCCCGCCAAACTGGGGCCAACGTCCTGACTTTC
NA	TRBJ2-5	TRBV5-4	NA	CASSPGGRETQYF	TGTGCCAGCAGCCCGGGCGGCCGAGAGACCCAGTACTTC
NA	TRBJ2-7	TRBV10-2	NA	CASRRGEGSYEQYF	TGCGCCAGCAGGAGGGGGGAGGGTTCCTACGAGCAGTACTTC
NA	TRBJ1-2	TRBV28	TRBD1	CASSLGDRGANGYTF	TGTGCCAGCAGTTTAGGGGACAGGGGGGCGAATGGCTACACCTTC
NA	TRBJ1-2	TRBV7-2	NA	CASSLIQRNYGYTF	TGTGCCAGCAGCTTAATACAGCGGAACTATGGCTACACCTTC
once	TRBJ2-7	TRBV19	TRBD1	CASRPTGGRYEQYF	TGTGCCAGTAGGCCGACAGGGGGGAGGTACGAGCAGTACTTC
few	TRBJ2-6	TRBV9	TRBD1	CASSVGTGGLGANVLTF	TGTGCCAGCAGCGTAGGAACAGGGGGGCTTGGGGCCAACGTCCTGACTTTC
NA	TRBJ1-5	TRBV2	TRBD1	CASSMGQGDQPQHF	TGTGCCAGCAGCATGGGACAGGGGGATCAGCCCCAGCATTTT
NA	TRBJ2-5	TRBV6-5	NA	CASSYSPWSETQYF	TGTGCCAGCAGTTACTCTCCCTGGTCCGAGACCCAGTACTTC
NA	TRBJ1-2	TRBV9	NA	CASSALTGRGYTF	TGTGCCAGCAGCGCCCTAACAGGACGGGGCTACACCTTC
NA	TRBJ2-1	TRBV5-4	TRBD2	CASSDFTSGRNNEQFF	TGTGCCAGCAGCGACTTTACTAGCGGGAGAAACAATGAGCAGTTCTTC
once	TRBJ2-7	TRBV27	TRBD2	CASSRVAGPYEQYF	TGTGCCAGCAGCAGGGTAGCGGGCCCCTACGAGCAGTACTTC
once	TRBJ2-1	TRBV5-1	NA	CASSFGGDSYNEQFF	TGCGCCAGCAGCTTTGGCGGGGACTCCTACAATGAGCAGTTCTTC
NA	TRBJ2-2	TRBV28	NA	CASSQNSARAGELFF	TGTGCCAGCAGCCAAAACTCCGCGCGGGCCGGGGAGCTGTTTTTT
NA	TRBJ1-2	TRBV6-5	NA	CASSSQTGWLNYGYTF	TGTGCCAGCAGTTCACAGACAGGCTGGCTTAACTATGGCTACACCTTC